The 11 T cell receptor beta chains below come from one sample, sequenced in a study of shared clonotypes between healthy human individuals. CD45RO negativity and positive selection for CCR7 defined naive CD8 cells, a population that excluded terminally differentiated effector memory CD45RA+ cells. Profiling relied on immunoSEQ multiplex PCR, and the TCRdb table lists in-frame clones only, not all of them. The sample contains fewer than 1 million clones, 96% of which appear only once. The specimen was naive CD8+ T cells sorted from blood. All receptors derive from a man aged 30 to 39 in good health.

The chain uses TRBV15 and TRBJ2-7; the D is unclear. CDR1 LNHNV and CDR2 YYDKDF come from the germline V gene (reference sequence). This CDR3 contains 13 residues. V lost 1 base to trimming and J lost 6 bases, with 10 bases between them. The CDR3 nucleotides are TGTGCCACCAGCAGAGTACCGGGCCCCGAGCAGTACTTC. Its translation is CATSRVPGPEQYF.

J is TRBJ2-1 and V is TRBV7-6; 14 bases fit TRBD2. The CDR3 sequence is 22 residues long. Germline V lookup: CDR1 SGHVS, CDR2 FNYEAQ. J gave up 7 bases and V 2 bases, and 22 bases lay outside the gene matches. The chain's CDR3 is CASSLSRESWSSGTSGSNEQFF. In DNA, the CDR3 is TGTGCCAGCAGCTTATCTCGTGAGTCGTGGTCTTCCGGGACTAGCGGGAGTAATGAGCAGTTCTTC.

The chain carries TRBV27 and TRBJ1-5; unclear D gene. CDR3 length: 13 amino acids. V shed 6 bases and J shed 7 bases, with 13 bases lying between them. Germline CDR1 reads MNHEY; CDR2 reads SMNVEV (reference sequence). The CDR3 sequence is CASRLNPAQPQHF. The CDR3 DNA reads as TGTGCCAGCAGACTAAACCCGGCACAGCCCCAGCATTTT.

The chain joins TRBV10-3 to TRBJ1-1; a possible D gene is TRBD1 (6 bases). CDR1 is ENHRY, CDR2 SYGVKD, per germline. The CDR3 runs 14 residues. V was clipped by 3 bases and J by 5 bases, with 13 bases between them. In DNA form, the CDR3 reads TGTGCCATCAGTGATTCAGGGGCGTGGACTGAAGCTTTCTTT. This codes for CAISDSGAWTEAFF.

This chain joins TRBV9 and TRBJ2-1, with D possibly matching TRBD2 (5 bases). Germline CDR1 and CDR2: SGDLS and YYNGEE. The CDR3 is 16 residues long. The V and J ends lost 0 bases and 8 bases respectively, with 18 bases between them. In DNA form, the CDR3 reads TGTGCCAGCAGCGTAGATCAGCGGAGCCTCTGGGATGAGCAGTTCTTC. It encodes CASSVDQRSLWDEQFF.

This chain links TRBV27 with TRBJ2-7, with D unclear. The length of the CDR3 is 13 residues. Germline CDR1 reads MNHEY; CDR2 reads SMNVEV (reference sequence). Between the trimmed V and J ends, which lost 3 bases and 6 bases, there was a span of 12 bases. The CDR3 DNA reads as TGTGCCAGCAGTTTGAATCCGGGTGCCGAGCAGTACTTC. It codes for CASSLNPGAEQYF.

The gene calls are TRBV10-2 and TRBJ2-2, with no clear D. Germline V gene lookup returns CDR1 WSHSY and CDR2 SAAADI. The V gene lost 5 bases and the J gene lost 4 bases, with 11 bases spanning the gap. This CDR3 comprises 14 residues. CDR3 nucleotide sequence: TGCGCCAGCAGTTGCGTGGCGGCCACCGGGGAGCTGTTTTTT. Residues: CASSCVAATGELFF.

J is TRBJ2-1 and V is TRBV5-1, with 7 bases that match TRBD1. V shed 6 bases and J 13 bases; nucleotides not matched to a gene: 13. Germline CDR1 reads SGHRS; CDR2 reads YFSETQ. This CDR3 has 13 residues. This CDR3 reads CASTVSSGTAQFF. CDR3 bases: TGCGCCAGCACAGTTTCTTCCGGGACAGCCCAGTTCTTC.

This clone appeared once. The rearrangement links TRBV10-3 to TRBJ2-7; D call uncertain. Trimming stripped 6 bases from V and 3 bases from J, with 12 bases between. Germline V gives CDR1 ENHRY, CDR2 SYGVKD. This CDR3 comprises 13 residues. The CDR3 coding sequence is TGTGCCATCAGGAACCCCGATGTCTACGAGCAGTACTTC. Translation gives CAIRNPDVYEQYF.

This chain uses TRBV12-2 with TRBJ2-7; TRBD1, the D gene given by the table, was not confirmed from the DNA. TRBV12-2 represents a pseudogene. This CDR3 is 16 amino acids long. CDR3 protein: CASRLARQGFLPEQYF. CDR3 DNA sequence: TGTGCAAGTCGCTTAGCGCGGCAGGGTTTTCTTCCCGAGCAGTACTTC.

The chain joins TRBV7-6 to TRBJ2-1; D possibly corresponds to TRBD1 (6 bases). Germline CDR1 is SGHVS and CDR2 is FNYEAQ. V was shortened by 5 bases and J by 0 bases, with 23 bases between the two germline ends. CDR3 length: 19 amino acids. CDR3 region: CASSDAGRGVLGSYNEQFF. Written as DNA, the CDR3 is TGTGCCAGCAGCGACGCGGGCAGGGGTGTACTTGGCTCCTACAATGAGCAGTTCTTC.